This T cell receptor (beta chain) was recorded in a study of PD-1 blockade in mismatch repair-deficient tumors. The V end was cut by 4 bases, the J end by 5 bases, with 15 bases between. CDR3 size: 14 residues. Germline CDR1 and CDR2: SGHRS and YFSETQ. Notes on this clone: Its specificity is not known.

As for time point: 10-day in vitro stimulation with candidate neoantigen peptide 6. TCRs were sequenced from three patients responding to pembrolizumab. Each of roughly 7 ELISpot-reactive candidate peptides was used for roughly 10-day stimulation. Measured with immunoSEQ multiplex PCR; TCRdb has only the in-frame clones, and not every one. Of roughly 14,000 clones in the sample, 86% were seen once. J is TRBJ2-5 and V is TRBV5-1; D unclear. The clonotype was recovered from an adult with mismatch repair-deficient cancer. Material: cells cultured in vitro, obtained from a patient treated with pembrolizumab. CDR3 sequence: CASSLLRDGETQYF. The CDR3 bases are TGCGCCAGCAGCCTGCTACGAGACGGTGAGACCCAGTACTTC.